The 20 T cell receptor beta chains below all came from one sample that was sequenced in a study of regulatory T cells in long-lasting Graves disease. Relying on iRepertoire HTBI primers and Arm-PCR of CDR3 regions, the team built TCR beta libraries. Using its own MiXCR run on the multiplex PCR reads, TCRdb lists one record per CDR3 protein. The table lists about 460,000 distinct CDR3 sequences, 22% of them singletons. Time point in this sample: persistent/refractory GD, antithyroid drugs over 5 years with positive TRAb. The authors made the TCR library using RNA they extracted from PBMCs. The source was peripheral blood mononuclear cells (PBMCs), collected when the disease was refractory, from a patient treated with antithyroid drugs. The receptors originated from a female donor with Graves disease.

This sequence joins TRBV9 and TRBJ1-2; no firm D call. CDR1 and CDR2 (germline): SGDLS, YYNGEE. The CDR3 spans 15 residues. Trimming stripped 0 bases from V and 7 bases from J, with 16 bases between. CDR3 sequence: CASSVATGPASGYTF. The DNA for the CDR3 is TGTGCCAGCAGCGTAGCCACGGGCCCAGCGAGTGGCTACACCTTC. The entire variable domain, with the rest obtained from reference TRBV9 and TRBJ1-2, is as follows: DSGVTQTPKHLITATGQRVTLRCSPRSGDLSVYWYQQSLDQGLQFLIQYYNGEERAKGNILERFSAQQFPDLHSELNLSSLELGDSALYFCASSVATGPASGYTFGSGTRLTVV.

The CDR3 here is CATSDPTGASSTGELFF. The CDR3 DNA is TGTGCCACCAGTGACCCGACAGGGGCCTCGAGCACCGGGGAGCTGTTTTTT. This chain uses TRBV24-1 with TRBJ2-2, with TRBD1 identical over 8 bases. CDR1 and CDR2 (germline): KGHDR, SFDVKD. This CDR3 comprises 17 residues. V shed 4 bases, J shed 4 bases, and the junction held 10 bases outside the gene matches.

This clonotype was seen only a few times. This chain connects TRBV30 to TRBJ2-5; D may match TRBD1 or TRBD2 (6 bases each). Germline CDR1 and CDR2: GTSNPN and SVGIG (reference sequence). The CDR3 has 15 amino acids. V was trimmed by 2 bases and J by 4 bases, leaving 17 bases between them. This CDR3 is CAWSTPTGGSETQYF. The CDR3 region has the DNA TGTGCCTGGAGTACCCCGACAGGAGGGTCAGAGACCCAGTACTTC.

This clonotype was seen more than once but under ten times. This chain uses TRBV7-9 with TRBJ2-2; D possibly corresponds to TRBD1 (6 bases). V dropped 3 bases and J dropped 5 bases, with 10 bases sitting between them. The CDR3 extends over 14 amino acids. Looked up from germline, CDR1 is SEHNR and CDR2 is FQNEAQ (reference sequence). DNA for the CDR3: TGTGCCAGCAGCTTTATCACAGGGACCGGGGAGCTGTTTTTT. It encodes CASSFITGTGELFF.

This clonotype was detected only a few times. The rearrangement links TRBV19 to TRBJ2-2; D is perhaps TRBD1 or TRBD2 (5 bases each). The germline V gene encodes CDR1 LNHDA and CDR2 SQIVND (reference sequence). V lost 7 bases, J lost 8 bases, and 20 bases lay in between. The length of the CDR3 is 15 residues. The CDR3 DNA reads TGTGCCAGTAAAAATCAGGGACCTGGTTCGGGGGAGCTGTTTTTT. It yields the protein CASKNQGPGSGELFF.

This clonotype has a count of ten or more. The V gene is TRBV7-2, the J gene TRBJ2-7; 9 nucleotides match TRBD2. The V segment lost 5 bases and the J segment 0 bases; nucleotides outside the gene matches: 5. Germline V CDR1 and CDR2: SGHTA, FQGNSA. CDR3 length: 15 amino acids. The CDR3 here is CASSPSGDSSYEQYF. CDR3 in DNA: TGTGCCAGCAGCCCTAGCGGGGACAGCTCCTACGAGCAGTACTTC. The whole variable domain, remainder taken from reference TRBV7-2 and TRBJ2-7, is GAGVSQSPSNKVTEKGKDVELRCDPISGHTALYWYRQSLGQGLEFLIYFQGNSAPDKSGLPSDRFSAERTGGSVSTLTIQRTQQEDSAVYLCASSPSGDSSYEQYFGPGTRLTVT.

This clonotype has more than one count but fewer than ten. The chain joins TRBV5-1 to TRBJ2-2; D possibly uses TRBD1 or TRBD2 (5 bases each). Trimming pared 5 bases from V and 2 bases from J, leaving 13 bases between. Germline CDR1 SGHRS, CDR2 YFSETQ. The CDR3 loop spans 15 amino acids. This chain's CDR3 is CASRTGTVNTGELFF. CDR3 nucleotide sequence: TGCGCCAGCAGAACCGGGACGGTCAACACCGGGGAGCTGTTTTTT.

The rearrangement links TRBV12-3 or TRBV12-4 to TRBJ2-7; D gene ambiguous. The CDR3 covers 12 residues. With 2 bases removed from V and 10 bases from J, the gap between germline ends came to 12 bases. The CDR3, as DNA: TGTGCCAGCAGTTTATCTCTTCTCTACCAGTACTTC. It yields the protein CASSLSLLYQYF.

Notes on this clonotype: A read error may be the cause here, since a much bigger clone is one base away. The rearrangement joins TRBV12-3 or TRBV12-4 to TRBJ1-5; D possibly corresponds to TRBD1 (5 bases). CDR3 length: 15 residues. The CDR3 DNA reads TGTGTCAGCAGTATAACAGGTGGGGGGAATCAGCCCCAGCATTTT. It is translated as CVSSITGGGNQPQHF.

About this clonotype: This sequence may be a read error, since a much larger clone differs from it by one base. V and J are TRBV28 and TRBJ2-2, with a tentative D call TRBD1 (7 bases). Looked up from germline, CDR1 is MDHEN and CDR2 is SYDVKM. The CDR3 totals 16 residues. CDR3 DNA: TGTGCCAGCAGTTTAATTCCCAGGGGGGAAACCGGGGAGCCGTTTTTT. Amino acids: CASSLIPRGETGEPFF.

This rearrangement joins TRBV7-2 to TRBJ2-2, with TRBD2 matching over 12 bases. The V gene end was trimmed by 6 bases and the J gene end by 2 bases; junction bases not matched to a gene: 10. The V gene's germline CDR1 is SGHTA and CDR2 FQGNSA. The CDR3 is made up of 18 amino acids. The CDR3 region is CASSRFGLAGRNTGELFF. The CDR3 DNA reads TGTGCCAGCAGTCGATTTGGACTAGCGGGAAGAAACACCGGGGAGCTGTTTTTT. Variable domain in full (rest from reference TRBV7-2 and TRBJ2-2): GAGVSQSPSNKVTEKGKDVELRCDPISGHTALYWYRQSLGQGLEFLIYFQGNSAPDKSGLPSDRFSAERTGGSVSTLTIQRTQQEDSAVYLCASSRFGLAGRNTGELFFGEGSRLTVL.

The CDR3 DNA reads as TGTGCCACCAGCAGAGACCGGAGGACTTTGAACACTGAAGCTTTCTTT. It yields the protein CATSRDRRTLNTEAFF. The chain couples TRBV15 to TRBJ1-1; no clear D gene. Germline CDR1 is LNHNV and CDR2 is YYDKDF (reference sequence). CDR3 length: 16 residues. Trimming took 0 bases from V and 0 from J, leaving 11 bases between them.

This chain joins TRBV19 and TRBJ2-2; D gene ambiguous. V was clipped by 2 bases and J by 4 bases, with 5 bases between them. The CDR3 is made up of 13 amino acids. Germline CDR1 reads LNHDA; CDR2 reads SQIVND (reference sequence). CDR3 region: CASSITPTGELFF. The CDR3 DNA reads as TGTGCCAGTAGTATAACCCCCACCGGGGAGCTGTTTTTT.

V usage is TRBV7-2 and J usage is TRBJ2-7, with 9 bases identical to TRBD1. The germline CDR1 and CDR2 sequences are SGHTA and FQGNSA. V lost 5 bases to trimming and J lost 1 base; unmatched junction nucleotides: 6. This CDR3 has 15 amino acids. CDR3 nucleotide sequence: TGTGCCAGCAGCACCCCGGGACAGGGATCCTACGAGCAGTACTTC. Translating gives CASSTPGQGSYEQYF.

This chain links TRBV9 with TRBJ2-5, with unresolved D. Deletions cut 0 bases from V and 0 bases from J, with 6 bases between. The CDR3 consists of 14 residues. Germline V gene sequence: CDR1 SGDLS, CDR2 YYNGEE. DNA of the CDR3: TGTGCCAGCAGCGTAGATCCGTACCAAGAGACCCAGTACTTC. Translating it yields CASSVDPYQETQYF.

For this clonotype: A much larger clone lies one base from this, so it may be a read error. This rearrangement joins TRBV19 to TRBJ1-1; a weak D match, TRBD1 (5 bases). The CDR3 sequence is 12 residues long. Germline loops: CDR1 LNHDA, CDR2 SQIVND (reference sequence). CDR3 loop: CASSGWGTGAFF. CDR3 coding DNA: TGTGCCAGTAGTGGCTGGGGCACTGGAGCTTTCTTT.

The table lists this clonotype with many counts. The chain uses TRBV20-1 and TRBJ1-1; D remains unclear. V lost 6 bases, J lost 8 bases, and 10 bases lay in between. Germline CDR1 and CDR2: DFQATT and SNEGSKA (reference sequence). This CDR3 contains 10 residues. The CDR3 bases are TGCAGTGCCGCCCGAAACGAAGCTTTCTTT. It yields the protein CSAARNEAFF.

The chain has TRBV12-3 or TRBV12-4 and TRBJ2-3; D gene uncertain. Trimming removed 2 bases from V and 2 bases from J, with 8 bases in between. CDR3 length equals 14 residues. CDR3 DNA sequence: TGTGCCAGCAGTTTAAACTCGCCCACAGATACGCAGTATTTT. Encoded protein: CASSLNSPTDTQYF.

This clonotype was observed a few times. This rearrangement joins TRBV6-2 or TRBV6-3 to TRBJ1-1; no reliable D call. The CDR3 has 14 residues. Germline assignment: CDR1 MNHEY and CDR2 SVGEGT. Trimming shortened V by 0 bases and J by 7 bases, and 12 bases separated the two germline ends. The CDR3 reads CASSYSRTADEAFF. CDR3 in DNA: TGTGCCAGCAGTTACTCAAGGACCGCCGATGAAGCTTTCTTT.

This clonotype was seen only a few times. The J gene is TRBJ1-4, the V gene TRBV28; D unresolved. The length of the CDR3 is 12 residues. Trimming took off 7 bases at V and 7 bases at J, with 10 bases between the two ends. Germline V gene sequence: CDR1 MDHEN, CDR2 SYDVKM. CDR3 nucleotide sequence: TGTGCCAGCACAGACGCAGGTGAAAAACTGTTTTTT. The encoded protein is CASTDAGEKLFF.